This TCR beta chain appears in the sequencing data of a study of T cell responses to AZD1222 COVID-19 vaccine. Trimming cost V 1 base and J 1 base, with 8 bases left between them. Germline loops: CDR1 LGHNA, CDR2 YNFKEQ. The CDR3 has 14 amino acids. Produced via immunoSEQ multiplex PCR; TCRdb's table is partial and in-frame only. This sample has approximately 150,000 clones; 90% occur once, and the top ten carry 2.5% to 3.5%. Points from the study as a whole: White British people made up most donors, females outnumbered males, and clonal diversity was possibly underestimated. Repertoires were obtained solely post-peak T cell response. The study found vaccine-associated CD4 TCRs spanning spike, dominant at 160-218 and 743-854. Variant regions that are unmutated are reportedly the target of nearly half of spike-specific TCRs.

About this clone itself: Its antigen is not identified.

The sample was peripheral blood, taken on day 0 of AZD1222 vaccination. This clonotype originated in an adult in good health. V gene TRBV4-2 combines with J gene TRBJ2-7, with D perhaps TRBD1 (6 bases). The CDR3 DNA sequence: TGTGCCAGCAGCCAAGTCGGACAGTCCTACGAGCAGTACTTC. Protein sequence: CASSQVGQSYEQYF.